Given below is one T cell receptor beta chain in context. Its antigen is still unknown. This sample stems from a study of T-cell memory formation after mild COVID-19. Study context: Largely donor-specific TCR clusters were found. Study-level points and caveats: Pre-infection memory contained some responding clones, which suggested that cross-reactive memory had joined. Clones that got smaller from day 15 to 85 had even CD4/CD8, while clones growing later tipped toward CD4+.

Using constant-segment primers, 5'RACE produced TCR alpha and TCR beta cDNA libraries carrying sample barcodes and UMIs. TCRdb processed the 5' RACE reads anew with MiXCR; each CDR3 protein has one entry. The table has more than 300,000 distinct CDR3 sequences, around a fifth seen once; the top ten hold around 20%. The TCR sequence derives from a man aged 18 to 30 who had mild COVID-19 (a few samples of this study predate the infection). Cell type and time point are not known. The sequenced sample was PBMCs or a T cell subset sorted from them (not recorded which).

The CDR3 sequence is CASSLASTGKETQYF. CDR3 nucleotide sequence: TGTGCCAGCAGCTTAGCGTCGACAGGGAAAGAGACCCAGTACTTC. This chain joins TRBV7-3 and TRBJ2-5; 7 bases match TRBD1. CDR1 is SGHTA and CDR2 is FQGTGA in the germline V gene. The CDR3 spans 15 residues. V gave up 2 bases and J gave up 3 bases; unmatched junction bases: 6.